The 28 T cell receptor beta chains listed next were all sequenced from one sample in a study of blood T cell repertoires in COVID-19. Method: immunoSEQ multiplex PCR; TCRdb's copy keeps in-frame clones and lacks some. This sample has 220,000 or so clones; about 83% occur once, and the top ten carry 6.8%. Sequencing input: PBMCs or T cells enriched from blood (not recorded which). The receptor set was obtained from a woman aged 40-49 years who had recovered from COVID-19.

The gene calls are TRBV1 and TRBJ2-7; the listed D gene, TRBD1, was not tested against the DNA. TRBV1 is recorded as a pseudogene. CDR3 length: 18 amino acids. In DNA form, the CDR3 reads TGCACCAGCAGCCCAAGGGACCCCCCGGACAGGGCGTCCTACGAGCAGTACTTC. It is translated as CTSSPRDPPDRASYEQYF.

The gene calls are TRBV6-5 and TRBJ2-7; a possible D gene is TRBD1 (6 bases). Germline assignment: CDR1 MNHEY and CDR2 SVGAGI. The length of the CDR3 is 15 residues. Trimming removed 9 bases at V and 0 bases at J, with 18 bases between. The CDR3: CASKETGWASYEQYF. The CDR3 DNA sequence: TGTGCCAGTAAAGAAACAGGGTGGGCCTCCTACGAGCAGTACTTC.

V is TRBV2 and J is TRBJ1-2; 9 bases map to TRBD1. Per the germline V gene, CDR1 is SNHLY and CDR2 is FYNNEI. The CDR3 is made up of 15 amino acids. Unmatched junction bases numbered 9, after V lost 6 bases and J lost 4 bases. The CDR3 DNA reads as TGTGCCAGCAGAGCCCCGGGACAGGGCAGCTATGGCTACACCTTC. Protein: CASRAPGQGSYGYTF.

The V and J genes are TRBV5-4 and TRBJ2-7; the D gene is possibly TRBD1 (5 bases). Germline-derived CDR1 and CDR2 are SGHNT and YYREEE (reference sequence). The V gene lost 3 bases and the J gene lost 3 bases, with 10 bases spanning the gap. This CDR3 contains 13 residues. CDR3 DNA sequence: TGTGCCAGCAGCTCCTGGGGCGTCTACGAGCAGTACTTC. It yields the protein CASSSWGVYEQYF.

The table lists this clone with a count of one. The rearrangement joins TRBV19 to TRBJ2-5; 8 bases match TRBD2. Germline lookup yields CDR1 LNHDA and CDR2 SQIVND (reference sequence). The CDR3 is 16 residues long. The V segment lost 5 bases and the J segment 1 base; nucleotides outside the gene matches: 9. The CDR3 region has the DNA TGTGCCAGTAGTGTTTTTAGCGGGGCGTTCCAAGAGACCCAGTACTTC. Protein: CASSVFSGAFQETQYF. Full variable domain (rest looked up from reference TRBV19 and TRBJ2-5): DGGITQSPKYLFRKEGQNVTLSCEQNLNHDAMYWYRQDPGQGLRLIYYSQIVNDFQKGDIAEGYSVSREKKESFPLTVTSAQKNPTAFYLCASSVFSGAFQETQYFGPGTRLLVL.

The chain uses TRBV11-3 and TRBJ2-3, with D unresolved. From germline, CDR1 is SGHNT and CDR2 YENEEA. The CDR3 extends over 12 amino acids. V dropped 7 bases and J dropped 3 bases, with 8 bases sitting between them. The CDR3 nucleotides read TGTGCCAGCACTAGTGGGACAGATACGCAGTATTTT. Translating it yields CASTSGTDTQYF.

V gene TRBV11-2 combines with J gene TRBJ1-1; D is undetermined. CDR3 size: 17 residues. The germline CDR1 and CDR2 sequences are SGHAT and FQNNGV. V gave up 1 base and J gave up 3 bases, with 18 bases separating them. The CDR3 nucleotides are TGTGCCAGCAGCTTAGGGCGGGAGTGGGGAAGGGACACTGAAGCTTTCTTT. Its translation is CASSLGREWGRDTEAFF.

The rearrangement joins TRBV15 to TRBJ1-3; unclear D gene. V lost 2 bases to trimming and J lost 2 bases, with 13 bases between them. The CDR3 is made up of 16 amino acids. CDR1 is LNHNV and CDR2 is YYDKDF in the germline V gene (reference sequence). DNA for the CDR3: TGTGCCACCAGCAGACCCGACACTCCGCCTGGAAACACCATATATTTT. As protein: CATSRPDTPPGNTIYF.

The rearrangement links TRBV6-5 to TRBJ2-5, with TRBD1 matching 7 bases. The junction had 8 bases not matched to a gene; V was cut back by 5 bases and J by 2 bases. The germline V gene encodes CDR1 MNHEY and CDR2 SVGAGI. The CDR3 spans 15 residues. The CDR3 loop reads CASSRDRDRQETQYF. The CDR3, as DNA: TGTGCCAGCAGTCGAGACCGGGACAGACAAGAGACCCAGTACTTC.

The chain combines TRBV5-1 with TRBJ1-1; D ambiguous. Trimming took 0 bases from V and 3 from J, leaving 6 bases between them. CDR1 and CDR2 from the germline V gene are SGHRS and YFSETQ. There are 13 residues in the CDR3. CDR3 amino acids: CASSLVRHTEAFF. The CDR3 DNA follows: TGCGCCAGCAGCTTGGTGCGGCACACTGAAGCTTTCTTT.

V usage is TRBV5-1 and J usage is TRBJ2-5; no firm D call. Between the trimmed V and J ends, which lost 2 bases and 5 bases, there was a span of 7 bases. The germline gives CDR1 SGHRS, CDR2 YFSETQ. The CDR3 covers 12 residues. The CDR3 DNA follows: TGCGCCAGCAGCTTCCCGTCGGAGACCCAGTACTTC. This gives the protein CASSFPSETQYF.

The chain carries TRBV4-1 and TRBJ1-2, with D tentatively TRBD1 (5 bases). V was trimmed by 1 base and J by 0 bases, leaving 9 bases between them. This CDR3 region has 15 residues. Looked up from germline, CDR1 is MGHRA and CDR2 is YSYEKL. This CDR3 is CASSQGGLANYGYTF. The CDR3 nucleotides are TGCGCCAGCAGCCAAGGGGGCCTAGCTAACTATGGCTACACCTTC.

The CDR3 bases are TGTGCCAGTAGTATAGAGGGAGGAGGTGAGCAGTTCTTC. This sequence encodes CASSIEGGGEQFF. The V call is TRBV19, the J call TRBJ2-1; D may be TRBD2 (6 bases). This CDR3 has 13 amino acids. The V end lost 0 bases, the J end lost 9 bases, and 9 bases lay between the germline ends. The germline V gene has CDR1 LNHDA and CDR2 SQIVND (reference sequence).

CDR3 in amino acids: CATARVFGSYEQYV. CDR3 DNA: TGTGCCACCGCCAGGGTATTCGGCTCCTACGAGCAGTACGTC. The chain is built from TRBV19 and TRBJ2-7; D is perhaps TRBD1 (5 bases). CDR1 is LNHDA and CDR2 is SQIVND in the germline V gene (reference sequence). V was clipped by 10 bases and J by 0 bases, with 16 bases between them. This CDR3 comprises 14 residues.

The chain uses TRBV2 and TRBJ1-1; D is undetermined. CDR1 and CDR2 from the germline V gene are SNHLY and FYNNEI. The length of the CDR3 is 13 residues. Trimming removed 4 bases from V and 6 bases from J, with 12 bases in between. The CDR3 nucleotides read TGTGCCAGCAGTGGGAGGGCCAGAGCTGAAGCTTTCTTT. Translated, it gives CASSGRARAEAFF.

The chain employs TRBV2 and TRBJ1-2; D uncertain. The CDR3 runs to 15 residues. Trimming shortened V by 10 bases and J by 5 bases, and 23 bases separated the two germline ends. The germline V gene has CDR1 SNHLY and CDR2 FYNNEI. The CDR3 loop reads CATPRSTNLDYGYTF. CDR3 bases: TGTGCCACCCCCAGGTCGACAAACCTGGATTATGGCTACACCTTC.

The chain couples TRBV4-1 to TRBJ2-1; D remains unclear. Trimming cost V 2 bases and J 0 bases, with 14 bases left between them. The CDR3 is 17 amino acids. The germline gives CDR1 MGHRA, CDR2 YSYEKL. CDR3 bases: TGCGCCAGCAGCCAACACCACAGATTTAACTCCTACAATGAGCAGTTCTTC. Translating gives CASSQHHRFNSYNEQFF.

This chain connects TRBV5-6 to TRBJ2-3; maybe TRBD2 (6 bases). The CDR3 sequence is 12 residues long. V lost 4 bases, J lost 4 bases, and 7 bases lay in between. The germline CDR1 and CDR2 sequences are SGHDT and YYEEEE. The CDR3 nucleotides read TGTGCCAGCAGCCGCGGGGCAGATACGCAGTATTTT. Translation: CASSRGADTQYF.

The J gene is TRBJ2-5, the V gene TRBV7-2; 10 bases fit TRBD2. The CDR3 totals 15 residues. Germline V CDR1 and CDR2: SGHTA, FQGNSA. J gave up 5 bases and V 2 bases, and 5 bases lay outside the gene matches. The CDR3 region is CASSLLSGRGETQYF. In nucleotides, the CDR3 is TGTGCCAGCAGCTTATTAAGCGGGAGGGGGGAGACCCAGTACTTC.

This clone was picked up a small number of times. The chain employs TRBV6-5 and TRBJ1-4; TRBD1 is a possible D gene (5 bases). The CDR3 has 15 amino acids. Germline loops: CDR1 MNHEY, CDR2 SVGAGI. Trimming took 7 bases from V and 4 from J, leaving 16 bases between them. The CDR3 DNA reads TGTGCCAGCAACATGATGACAGCCCTTAATGAAAAACTGTTTTTT. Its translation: CASNMMTALNEKLFF.

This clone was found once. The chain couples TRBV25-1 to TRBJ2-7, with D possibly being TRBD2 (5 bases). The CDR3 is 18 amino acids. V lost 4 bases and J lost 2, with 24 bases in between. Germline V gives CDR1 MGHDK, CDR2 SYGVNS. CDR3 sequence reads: CASSARPGSGGTTYEQYV. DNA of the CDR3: TGTGCCAGCAGTGCGCGCCCGGGGTCGGGCGGCACTACCTACGAGCAGTACGTC.

CDR3 protein: CASSQGIQGSVTGELFF. The CDR3 DNA is TGTGCCAGCAGCCAGGGGATACAGGGGTCGGTCACCGGGGAGCTGTTTTTT. The chain carries TRBV3-1 (or the pseudogene TRBV3-2) and TRBJ2-2, with 7 bases identical to TRBD1. CDR3 size: 17 residues. Germline trimming cut 3 bases from V and 4 bases from J; bases unmatched to any gene: 11. Germline CDR1 LGHDT, CDR2 YNNKEL (reference sequence).

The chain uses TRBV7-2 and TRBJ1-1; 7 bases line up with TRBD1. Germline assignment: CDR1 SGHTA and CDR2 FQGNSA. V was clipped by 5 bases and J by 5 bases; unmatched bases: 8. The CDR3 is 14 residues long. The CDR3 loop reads CASSPRGPITEAFF. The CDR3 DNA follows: TGTGCCAGCAGCCCAAGGGGGCCTATAACTGAAGCTTTCTTT.

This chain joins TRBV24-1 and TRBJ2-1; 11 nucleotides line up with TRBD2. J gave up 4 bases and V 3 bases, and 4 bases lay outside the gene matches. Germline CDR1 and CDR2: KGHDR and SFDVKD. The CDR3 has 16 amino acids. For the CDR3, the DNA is TGTGCCACCAGTGATACTAGCGGGAGAGGGTACAATGAGCAGTTCTTC. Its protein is CATSDTSGRGYNEQFF.

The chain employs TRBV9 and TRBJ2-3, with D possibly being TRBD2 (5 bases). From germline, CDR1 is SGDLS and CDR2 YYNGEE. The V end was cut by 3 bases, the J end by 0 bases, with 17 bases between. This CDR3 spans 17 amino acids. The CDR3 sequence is CASSGGRTGTSTDTQYF. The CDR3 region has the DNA TGTGCCAGCAGCGGGGGTAGGACTGGAACTAGCACAGATACGCAGTATTTT.

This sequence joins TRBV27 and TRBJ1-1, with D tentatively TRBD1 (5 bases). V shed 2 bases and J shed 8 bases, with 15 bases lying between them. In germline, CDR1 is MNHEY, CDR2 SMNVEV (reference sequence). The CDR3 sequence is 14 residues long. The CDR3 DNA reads TGTGCCAGCAGTTTAAATACCAGGGCGGGAGAAGCTTTCTTT. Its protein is CASSLNTRAGEAFF.

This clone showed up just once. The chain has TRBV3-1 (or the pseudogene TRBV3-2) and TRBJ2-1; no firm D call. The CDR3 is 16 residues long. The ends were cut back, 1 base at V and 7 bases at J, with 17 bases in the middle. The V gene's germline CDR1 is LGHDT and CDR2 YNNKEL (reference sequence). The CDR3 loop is CASSQGRVFSGNEQFF. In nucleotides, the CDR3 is TGTGCCAGCAGCCAAGGCCGGGTCTTCTCTGGAAATGAGCAGTTCTTC.

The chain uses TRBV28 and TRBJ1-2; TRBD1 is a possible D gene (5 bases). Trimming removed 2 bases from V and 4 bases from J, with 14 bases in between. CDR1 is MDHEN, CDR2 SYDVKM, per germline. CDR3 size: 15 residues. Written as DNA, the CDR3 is TGTGCCAGCAGTTTAGGGGCAGCGAACTCCTATGGCTACACCTTC. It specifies CASSLGAANSYGYTF.